Following are 26 T cell receptor beta chains from one sample sequenced in a study of T cell responses to AZD1222 COVID-19 vaccine. Sequenced by immunoSEQ multiplex PCR; TCRdb stores in-frame clones only, minus some. The sample records 150,000 or so clones, about 91% being singletons. The input for sequencing was peripheral blood, taken 28 days after the second AZD1222 dose. Receptor source: an adult who received the AZD1222 COVID-19 vaccine.

The V and J genes are TRBV7-6 and TRBJ2-3; 7 bases align to TRBD2. Germline V gene data show CDR1 as SGHVS and CDR2 as FNYEAQ. Trimming at V came to 5 bases and at J to 3 bases, leaving 8 bases not matched to a gene. This CDR3 is built from 15 residues. The CDR3 nucleotides are TGTGCCAGCAGCCTGGGGCGGGAGAGGACAGATACGCAGTATTTT. This codes for CASSLGRERTDTQYF.

The chain carries TRBV11-2 and TRBJ2-3, with 9 bases that match TRBD2. V shed 1 base and J 3 bases; nucleotides not matched to a gene: 5. The germline V gene has CDR1 SGHAT and CDR2 FQNNGV. The CDR3 is 16 residues long. The CDR3 nucleotides are TGTGCCAGCAGCTTAGTTGGCGGGGGGGGGACAGATACGCAGTATTTT. Translated: CASSLVGGGGTDTQYF.

The rearrangement links TRBV11-3 to TRBJ2-1, with 7 bases fitting TRBD2. The germline V gene encodes CDR1 SGHNT and CDR2 YENEEA. With V trimmed by 2 bases and J by 6 bases, 4 bases remained unmatched. CDR3 length equals 14 residues. The CDR3, as DNA: TGTGCCAGCAGCTTACTAGCGGAATCCAATGAGCAGTTCTTC. Translating it yields CASSLLAESNEQFF.

This clone was picked up one time. The chain joins TRBV20-1 to TRBJ2-7; 11 nucleotides agree with TRBD2. With 4 bases clipped from V and 4 bases from J, the junction kept 15 bases outside the gene matches. The germline CDR1 and CDR2 sequences are DFQATT and SNEGSKA (reference sequence). The CDR3 length is 17 residues. CDR3 DNA: TGCAGTGCTATTGAGTCCTCCCGGGCTAGCGGGAGGTACGAGCAGTACTTC. Amino acid sequence: CSAIESSRASGRYEQYF.

This clone was observed a single time. The V gene is TRBV19, the J gene TRBJ1-1; TRBD1 agrees at 8 bases. V lost 3 bases, J lost 6 bases, and 6 bases stayed unmatched. The CDR3 has 14 amino acids. CDR1 is LNHDA and CDR2 is SQIVND in the germline V gene (reference sequence). Here the CDR3 reads CASSIGQGDPEAFF. In DNA form, the CDR3 reads TGTGCCAGTAGTATTGGACAGGGAGACCCTGAAGCTTTCTTT.

The rearrangement joins TRBV19 to TRBJ2-3; D gene uncertain. Germline V gives CDR1 LNHDA, CDR2 SQIVND (reference sequence). Trimming removed 7 bases from V and 2 bases from J, with 7 bases in between. This CDR3 has 12 residues. The CDR3 loop reads CASTSSTDTQYF. Written as DNA, the CDR3 is TGTGCCAGTACCTCTTCCACAGATACGCAGTATTTT.

V and J are TRBV9 and TRBJ1-2; weak D call: TRBD1 (5 bases). The CDR3 spans 14 residues. The germline gives CDR1 SGDLS, CDR2 YYNGEE. Trimming took off 4 bases at V and 8 bases at J, with 18 bases between the two ends. The chain's CDR3 is CASSPRMAGSGYTF. In DNA, the CDR3 is TGTGCCAGCAGCCCTCGGATGGCAGGGAGCGGCTACACCTTC.

The gene calls are TRBV27 and TRBJ2-1; D is possibly TRBD2 (5 bases). CDR1 and CDR2 from the germline V gene are MNHEY and SMNVEV (reference sequence). The CDR3 sequence is 11 residues long. Trimming cost V 4 bases and J 12 bases, with 10 bases left between them. CDR3 nucleotides: TGTGCCAGCAGTTGGTCGGAGGTGCAGTTCTTC. Encoded protein: CASSWSEVQFF.

This clone showed up just a few times. The chain links TRBV4-2 to TRBJ1-5, with D uncertain. Trimming pared 0 bases from V and 5 bases from J, leaving 14 bases between. Germline assignment: CDR1 LGHNA and CDR2 YNFKEQ. CDR3 length: 16 amino acids. CDR3 loop: CASSQDPGSTYQPQHF. The CDR3 nucleotides are TGTGCCAGCAGCCAAGATCCCGGCTCAACATATCAGCCCCAGCATTTT.

This clone was seen a handful of times. The rearrangement uses TRBV7-9 and TRBJ1-2, with 7 bases fitting TRBD1. Germline assignment: CDR1 SEHNR and CDR2 FQNEAQ (reference sequence). The V and J ends lost 3 bases and 8 bases, in that order; junction bases with no gene match: 3. The CDR3 spans 12 residues. DNA of the CDR3: TGTGCCAGCAGCTTCAACAGGGGCGGCTACACCTTC. It encodes CASSFNRGGYTF.

The rearrangement uses TRBV11-2 and TRBJ2-1; D is undetermined. Deletions cut 1 base from V and 7 bases from J, with 5 bases between. The CDR3 is 12 amino acids. Germline V gene data show CDR1 as SGHAT and CDR2 as FQNNGV. DNA of the CDR3: TGTGCCAGCAGCTTAGGAGCTAATGAGCAGTTCTTC. This codes for CASSLGANEQFF. The full variable domain, its missing parts supplied by reference TRBV11-2 and TRBJ2-1, is EAGVAQSPRYKIIEKRQSVAFWCNPISGHATLYWYQQILGQGPKLLIQFQNNGVVDDSQLPKDRFSAERLKGVDSTLKIQPAKLEDSAVYLCASSLGANEQFFGPGTRLTVL.

This chain joins TRBV7-9 and TRBJ2-6; the D gene could be TRBD1 or TRBD2 (5 bases each). V was cut by 1 base and J by 1 base, with 5 bases left in between. The CDR3 has 15 amino acids. Germline V gene sequence: CDR1 SEHNR, CDR2 FQNEAQ (reference sequence). The CDR3: CASSLGGSGANVLTF. As DNA, the CDR3 is TGTGCCAGCAGCTTAGGGGGGTCTGGGGCCAACGTCCTGACTTTC.

The genes are TRBV10-2 and TRBJ2-2, with 8 bases identical to TRBD2. The CDR3 extends over 16 amino acids. V lost 7 bases to trimming and J lost 4 bases; unmatched junction nucleotides: 11. Germline V gives CDR1 WSHSY, CDR2 SAAADI. CDR3 DNA: TGCGCCAGCACACCCCCCGGGGGGGCCGGCACCGGGGAGCTGTTTTTT. Its protein product is CASTPPGGAGTGELFF.

The rearrangement uses TRBV7-2 and TRBJ2-7; 9 bases agree with TRBD2. This CDR3 is 15 amino acids long. Trimming took 6 bases from V and 3 from J; bases not matched to a gene: 9. CDR1 and CDR2 (germline): SGHTA, FQGNSA. The chain's CDR3 is CASRIGVSGGYEQYF. CDR3 bases: TGTGCCAGCAGGATTGGGGTTAGCGGGGGCTACGAGCAGTACTTC. The whole variable domain, remainder taken from reference TRBV7-2 and TRBJ2-7, is GAGVSQSPSNKVTEKGKDVELRCDPISGHTALYWYRQSLGQGLEFLIYFQGNSAPDKSGLPSDRFSAERTGGSVSTLTIQRTQQEDSAVYLCASRIGVSGGYEQYFGPGTRLTVT.

The V gene is TRBV6-5, the J gene TRBJ2-3; D perhaps matches TRBD1 (6 bases). This CDR3 is built from 15 residues. V lost 2 bases to trimming and J lost 1 base, with 10 bases between them. Germline V gives CDR1 MNHEY, CDR2 SVGAGI. The CDR3 DNA is TGTGCCAGCAGTTACATGGGGGCGGGCACAGATACGCAGTATTTT. This encodes CASSYMGAGTDTQYF.

The chain is built from TRBV5-1 and TRBJ1-4, with D perhaps matching TRBD1 (5 bases). CDR3 size: 15 residues. Per germline, CDR1 SGHRS and CDR2 YFSETQ. V was clipped by 4 bases and J by 5 bases, with 15 bases between them. This chain's CDR3 is CASSQQGLQNEKLFF. CDR3 in DNA: TGCGCCAGCAGCCAGCAGGGACTCCAAAATGAAAAACTGTTTTTT.

The chain's CDR3 is CAWSPQYYGYTF. In DNA form, the CDR3 reads TGTGCCTGGAGTCCCCAGTACTATGGCTACACCTTC. V gene TRBV30 combines with J gene TRBJ1-2; D gene uncertain. The CDR3 covers 12 residues. V was shortened by 2 bases and J by 3 bases, with 7 bases between the two germline ends. Looked up from germline, CDR1 is GTSNPN and CDR2 is SVGIG (reference sequence).

The J gene is TRBJ2-7, the V gene TRBV5-1; D might be TRBD1 (6 bases). The CDR3 sequence is 18 residues long. Germline lookup yields CDR1 SGHRS and CDR2 YFSETQ. Trimming left V 0 bases short and J 2 bases short, with 21 bases between. This CDR3 reads CASSLVLSDRRRPYEQYF. The CDR3 DNA reads as TGCGCCAGCAGCTTGGTTCTCTCGGACAGACGCCGACCCTACGAGCAGTACTTC. The full variable domain, with the rest looked up from reference TRBV5-1 and TRBJ2-7, is KAGVTQTPRYLIKTRGQQVTLSCSPISGHRSVSWYQQTPGQGLQFLFEYFSETQRNKGNFPGRFSGRQFSNSRSEMNVSTLELGDSALYLCASSLVLSDRRRPYEQYFGPGTRLTVT.

V and J are TRBV2 and TRBJ1-5, with 7 nucleotides matching TRBD1. In germline, CDR1 is SNHLY, CDR2 FYNNEI. Trimming cost V 8 bases and J 5 bases; bases outside gene matches: 15. This CDR3 region has 16 residues. The CDR3, as DNA: TGTGCCAGCCGCTGGGAGGGGGCGCCCCCTTATCAGCCCCAGCATTTT. Translation: CASRWEGAPPYQPQHF. The complete variable domain, with remaining parts taken from reference TRBV2 and TRBJ1-5, reads EPEVTQTPSHQVTQMGQEVILRCVPISNHLYFYWYRQILGQKVEFLVSFYNNEISEKSEIFDDQFSVERPDGSNFTLKIRSTKLEDSAMYFCASRWEGAPPYQPQHFGDGTRLSIL.

The chain is built from TRBV2 and TRBJ2-1; D call uncertain. The CDR3 covers 14 residues. CDR1 and CDR2 from the germline V gene are SNHLY and FYNNEI. V was pared by 3 bases and J by 8 bases, with 14 bases between. In nucleotides, the CDR3 is TGTGCCAGCAGTGACTCTAGGGTTCGTCATGAGCAGTTCTTC. This encodes CASSDSRVRHEQFF.

This rearrangement joins TRBV19 to TRBJ1-1; 7 positions match TRBD1. The ends lost 2 bases at V and 1 base at J; junction bases unmatched: 4. CDR1 is LNHDA, CDR2 SQIVND, per germline (reference sequence). There are 15 residues in the CDR3. The CDR3 sequence is CASSIPTGKNTEAFF. CDR3 in DNA: TGTGCCAGTAGTATACCGACAGGGAAGAACACTGAAGCTTTCTTT. The variable domain in full, with the rest retrieved from reference TRBV19 and TRBJ1-1, is DGGITQSPKYLFRKEGQNVTLSCEQNLNHDAMYWYRQDPGQGLRLIYYSQIVNDFQKGDIAEGYSVSREKKESFPLTVTSAQKNPTAFYLCASSIPTGKNTEAFFGQGTRLTVV.

This chain connects TRBV5-1 to TRBJ1-2, with a possible D match to TRBD1 (5 bases). The CDR3 is made up of 13 amino acids. Trimming shortened V by 0 bases and J by 4 bases, and 7 bases separated the two germline ends. Germline V CDR1 and CDR2: SGHRS, YFSETQ. In nucleotides, the CDR3 is TGCGCCAGCAGCTTGGAAGGGGTCTATGGCTACACCTTC. It specifies CASSLEGVYGYTF. The variable domain in full, completed from reference TRBV5-1 and TRBJ1-2, reads KAGVTQTPRYLIKTRGQQVTLSCSPISGHRSVSWYQQTPGQGLQFLFEYFSETQRNKGNFPGRFSGRQFSNSRSEMNVSTLELGDSALYLCASSLEGVYGYTFGSGTRLTVV.

This chain connects TRBV28 to TRBJ2-1, with TRBD1 matching 7 bases. The CDR3 runs 13 residues. J lost 8 bases, V lost 9 bases, and 10 bases had no gene match. CDR1 and CDR2 (germline): MDHEN, SYDVKM. The CDR3 DNA follows: TGTGCCAGTCAGGGGGTTGTAGTGGATGAGCAGTTCTTC. It is translated as CASQGVVVDEQFF.

J is TRBJ1-2 and V is TRBV19; unclear D gene. The CDR3 covers 14 residues. The germline V gene has CDR1 LNHDA and CDR2 SQIVND (reference sequence). The germline V and J ends were trimmed by 2 bases and 0 bases, with 7 bases remaining between them. This CDR3 is CASSITAPNYGYTF. CDR3 sequence (DNA): TGTGCCAGTAGTATAACAGCCCCTAACTATGGCTACACCTTC. Supplemented by reference TRBV19 and TRBJ1-2, the full variable domain reads DGGITQSPKYLFRKEGQNVTLSCEQNLNHDAMYWYRQDPGQGLRLIYYSQIVNDFQKGDIAEGYSVSREKKESFPLTVTSAQKNPTAFYLCASSITAPNYGYTFGSGTRLTVV.

The chain recombines TRBV6-2 or TRBV6-3 with TRBJ1-2; a weak D match, TRBD1 (5 bases). Deletions cut 6 bases from V and 5 bases from J, with 16 bases between. Per the germline V gene, CDR1 is MNHEY and CDR2 is SVGEGT. The CDR3 is 14 amino acids. CDR3 DNA: TGTGCCAGCAGCCCACCCGGGACCCTTTATGGCTACACCTTC. Protein sequence: CASSPPGTLYGYTF.

This sequence joins TRBV11-3 and TRBJ2-1; 7 bases agree with TRBD2. The germline gives CDR1 SGHNT, CDR2 YENEEA. This CDR3 has 13 amino acids. J gave up 10 bases and V 4 bases, and 7 bases lay outside the gene matches. CDR3 nucleotides: TGTGCCAGCAGCTCCGGGACTACATCCGAGCAGTTCTTC. Translation gives CASSSGTTSEQFF.